This entry describes one TCR beta chain. Its antigen remains unidentified. This entry belongs to a study of regulatory T cells in long-lasting Graves disease. Findings of the study overall: TRBV28, TRBJ1-2 and TRBJ2-5 emerged as the favored segments in persistent disease.

Trimming removed 8 bases from V and 1 base from J, with 14 bases in between. This CDR3 region has 14 residues. Germline V gene sequence: CDR1 LGHDT, CDR2 YNNKEL (reference sequence). Time point meaning: newly diagnosed GD, antithyroid drugs for less than 3 months. PBMCs provided the RNA from which the TCR library was made. CDR3 regions were amplified by Arm-PCR using iRepertoire HTBI primers to build TCR beta libraries. TCRdb re-called the multiplex PCR reads through MiXCR, storing one row per CDR3 protein. The data show fewer than 550,000 distinct CDR3 sequences, approximately 16% seen once. This sample was shared with a second study, whose subject was T cells in Graves' hyperthyroidism and ophthalmopathy.

Sequenced material: peripheral blood mononuclear cells (PBMCs), taken at new diagnosis, from a patient treated with antithyroid drugs. The sequence was obtained from a woman aged 18-29 years with Graves disease. The chain employs TRBV3-1 and TRBJ1-1, with a tentative D call TRBD1 (5 bases). The CDR3 loop reads CASRPIGGNTEAFF. CDR3 sequence (DNA): TGTGCCAGCCGCCCCATTGGGGGGAACACTGAAGCTTTCTTT. The whole variable domain, filled in from reference TRBV3-1 and TRBJ1-1, reads DTAVSQTPKYLVTQMGNDKSIKCEQNLGHDTMYWYKQDSKKFLKIMFSYNNKELIINETVPNRFSPKSPDKAHLNLHINSLELGDSAVYFCASRPIGGNTEAFFGQGTRLTVV.